This T cell receptor (beta chain) derives from a study of CD8+CD57+ T cells in acquired aplastic anemia. The wider study: When averaged, DNA from sorted CD4+ and CD8+ cells came to about 2.9 ug. Healthy donor CD4+ samples were sequenced to a depth that averaged approximately 9.9 million reads.

Trimming left V 3 bases short and J 3 bases short, with 9 bases between. This CDR3 spans 13 amino acids. Genomic DNA constituted the template upon which TCR beta VDJ and CDR3 profiling was performed. One entry per CDR3 protein results from TCRdb running MiXCR on the reads. The repertoire holds roughly 38,000 distinct CDR3 sequences, with around three quarters as singletons. V and J are TRBV12-3 or TRBV12-4 and TRBJ2-7, with a possible D match to TRBD1 (6 bases). Sequenced input: sorted CD4+, CD8+, or CD8+CD57+ T cells (not recorded which) from PBMCs. This sequence was found in a human donor in good health, serving as a control. CDR3 coding DNA: TGTGCCAGCAGTTTTCTGGACAGCTACGAGCAGTACTTC. It is translated as CASSFLDSYEQYF.